This TCR beta chain emerged from a study of blood T cells in healthy people across ages. Alongside a J-beta primer mix, a sample-barcoded 5' primer served in a second PCR lasting 7 to 11 cycles. There were at least 2.5 million CDR3-containing paired-end reads obtained from each sample. TCRdb independently ran MiXCR on the 5' RACE reads; one entry per CDR3 protein. The data contain about 1.4 million distinct CDR3 sequences, almost 60% of them seen just once; the ten biggest clones take up 6.5% to 8.5%. CDR1 is SEHNR and CDR2 is FQNEAQ in the germline V gene (reference sequence). V lost 5 bases and J lost 0, with 17 bases in between. This CDR3 region has 16 residues. This clonotype was seen a few times.

This chain joins TRBV7-9 and TRBJ2-7; weak D call: TRBD1 (5 bases). Sequencing used blood. The TCR comes from a man between 18 and 29 years old in good health. In nucleotides, the CDR3 is TGTGCCAGCAGCCCACCCACAGGAATCAGCTCCTACGAGCAGTACTTC. Its protein is CASSPPTGISSYEQYF.